One and the same sample provided the 20 T cell receptor beta chains below, sequenced in a study of T cell repertoires in cytomegalovirus infection. Their antigens remain unidentified. MiXCR, run by TCRdb on the reads, gives a single entry per CDR3 protein. The table includes about 830,000 distinct CDR3 sequences, less than 35% detected once. Sample: cultured CD8+ T cells from PBMCs, taken from culture after CMV antigen stimulation. The receptors were sampled from a human donor in good health (CMV status not recorded). Some clones in this sample may be carry-over from other donors' samples.

This clonotype was seen ten or more times. V and J are TRBV6-1 and TRBJ2-7; 9 bases are shared with TRBD1. The CDR3 has 13 amino acids. V lost 6 bases and J lost 4; bases outside the gene matches: 4. CDR1 is MNHNS and CDR2 is SASEGT in the germline V gene. Here the CDR3 DNA reads TGTGCCAGCAGCCGGGACAGGGTTTACGAGCAGTACTTC. This translates into CASSRDRVYEQYF.

The chain recombines TRBV12-3 or TRBV12-4 with TRBJ2-1, with 16 bases identical to TRBD2. V lost 3 bases and J lost 3; bases outside the gene matches: 8. The length of the CDR3 is 19 residues. CDR3 nucleotides: TGTGCCAGCAGTTTTCAGTTCGGGACTAGCGGGGGGGACTACAATGAGCAGTTCTTC. Translating it yields CASSFQFGTSGGDYNEQFF.

In its sample, this clonotype was seen a few times. CDR3 DNA sequence: TGCAGTGCTAGAGATTCCGCCCCGGACTCCAATTGGAATGAGCAGTTCTTC. This sequence encodes CSARDSAPDSNWNEQFF. The chain combines TRBV20-1 with TRBJ2-1, with D possibly TRBD2 on 5 matching bases. V was cut by 0 bases and J by 7 bases, with 22 bases left in between. The germline CDR1 and CDR2 sequences are DFQATT and SNEGSKA (reference sequence). The CDR3 totals 17 residues.

This clonotype was counted only a few times. The rearrangement uses TRBV7-8 and TRBJ1-3; D perhaps matches TRBD1 (5 bases). The length of the CDR3 is 19 residues. CDR1 is SGHVS and CDR2 is FQNEAQ in the germline V gene. V lost 3 bases to trimming and J lost 3 bases, with 24 bases between them. The CDR3 DNA reads as TGTGCCAGCAGCTTTAGTTATCCGACAGTCAGCGAGCGTGGAAACACCATATATTTT. It is translated as CASSFSYPTVSERGNTIYF.

The chain has TRBV7-6 and TRBJ1-2; possible D gene TRBD1, 6 bases. V lost 2 bases to trimming and J lost 4 bases, with 23 bases between them. Per the germline V gene, CDR1 is SGHVS and CDR2 is FNYEAQ. This CDR3 contains 18 residues. CDR3 in amino acids: CASSLTSRTGFTSYGYTF. The CDR3 bases are TGTGCCAGCAGCTTAACTTCGAGAACAGGGTTCACTAGCTATGGCTACACCTTC.

A few counts support this clonotype. The J gene is TRBJ1-1, the V gene TRBV2; D ambiguous. Germline V gives CDR1 SNHLY, CDR2 FYNNEI. This CDR3 contains 12 residues. Trimming stripped 10 bases from V and 1 base from J, with 10 bases between. CDR3 DNA: TGTGCCAACTTAGGCGGGAACACTGAAGCTTTCTTT. Its translation is CANLGGNTEAFF.

This clonotype appeared a few times. This rearrangement joins TRBV7-9 to TRBJ2-2; 8 bases are shared with TRBD2. Germline CDR1 reads SEHNR; CDR2 reads FQNEAQ (reference sequence). This CDR3 spans 15 amino acids. Germline trimming cut 4 bases from V and 3 bases from J; bases unmatched to any gene: 4. The CDR3 DNA reads as TGTGCCAGCAGCTATAGCGGGGCTTACACCGGGGAGCTGTTTTTT. This gives the protein CASSYSGAYTGELFF. The whole variable domain, remainder taken from reference TRBV7-9 and TRBJ2-2, is DTGVSQNPRHKITKRGQNVTFRCDPISEHNRLYWYRQTLGQGPEFLTYFQNEAQLEKSRLLSDRFSAERPKGSFSTLEIQRTEQGDSAMYLCASSYSGAYTGELFFGEGSRLTVL.

V usage is TRBV5-6 and J usage is TRBJ2-1; D gene unclear. The CDR3 runs 14 residues. Trimming cost V 6 bases and J 0 bases, with 10 bases left between them. Germline CDR1 reads SGHDT; CDR2 reads YYEEEE. CDR3 nucleotides: TGTGCCAGCAATGACCGGAGCTCCTACAATGAGCAGTTCTTC. This codes for CASNDRSSYNEQFF.

The chain employs TRBV9 and TRBJ1-2; D remains unclear. The germline V and J ends were trimmed by 4 bases and 2 bases, with 18 bases remaining between them. CDR1 is SGDLS, CDR2 YYNGEE, per germline. The CDR3 runs to 16 residues. Here the CDR3 reads CASSSPRFTANYGYTF. The CDR3 nucleotides are TGTGCCAGCAGCAGCCCCCGATTTACAGCGAACTATGGCTACACCTTC.

This sequence joins TRBV19 and TRBJ2-1; maybe TRBD2 (6 bases). Germline V gives CDR1 LNHDA, CDR2 SQIVND (reference sequence). Trimming took 7 bases from V and 7 from J, leaving 26 bases between them. CDR3 size: 17 residues. The CDR3 loop is CASTPEGLASRLNEQFF. Here the CDR3 DNA reads TGTGCCAGTACCCCGGAGGGATTAGCTAGCAGGCTAAATGAGCAGTTCTTC.

This rearrangement joins TRBV16 to TRBJ2-7; D gene uncertain. The germline CDR1 and CDR2 sequences are KGHSY and FQNENV. This CDR3 is built from 15 residues. With 0 bases removed from V and 0 bases from J, the gap between germline ends came to 9 bases. The CDR3 coding sequence is TGTGCCAGCAGCCAATCCTGGCTCCCCTCCTACGAGCAGTACTTC. Translating it yields CASSQSWLPSYEQYF.

The chain links TRBV6-5 to TRBJ2-1, with D possibly called TRBD1 or TRBD2 (6 bases each). Germline V gene lookup returns CDR1 MNHEY and CDR2 SVGAGI. The V end lost 1 base, the J end lost 4 bases, and 14 bases lay between the germline ends. The CDR3 runs to 16 residues. The CDR3 here is CASSYFPGGTYNEQFF. CDR3 nucleotides: TGTGCCAGCAGTTACTTTCCCGGGGGCACTTACAATGAGCAGTTCTTC.

This clonotype came up once. This chain connects TRBV6-5 to TRBJ2-2; unclear D gene. Between the trimmed V and J ends, which lost 2 bases and 6 bases, there was a span of 7 bases. The CDR3 is 13 amino acids. CDR1 and CDR2 (germline): MNHEY, SVGAGI. The DNA of the CDR3 is TGTGCCAGCAGTTACGGATTGCCCGGGGAGCTGTTTTTT. It yields the protein CASSYGLPGELFF.

The chain uses TRBV19 and TRBJ1-6, with no clear D. Germline V gene sequence: CDR1 LNHDA, CDR2 SQIVND (reference sequence). The CDR3 totals 17 residues. Deletions cut 5 bases from V and 5 bases from J, with 19 bases between. The CDR3, as DNA: TGTGCCAGTAGTCCCTCGCGGTGGACCGCTGATAATTCACCCCTCCACTTT. Translated, it gives CASSPSRWTADNSPLHF.

The sample holds a few counts of this clonotype. The chain is built from TRBV6-5 and TRBJ1-1; TRBD1 might be the D (5 bases). The germline CDR1 and CDR2 sequences are MNHEY and SVGAGI. Between the trimmed V and J ends, which lost 2 bases and 6 bases, there was a span of 13 bases. The CDR3 covers 14 residues. The CDR3 nucleotides are TGTGCCAGCAGTTACGGAGCAGGGAAGTCTGAAGCTTTCTTT. Translating gives CASSYGAGKSEAFF.

This clonotype was counted between two and nine times. The rearrangement uses TRBV6-1 and TRBJ2-3, with TRBD2 matching over 7 bases. Germline loops: CDR1 MNHNS, CDR2 SASEGT. The CDR3 spans 15 residues. The J segment lost 7 bases and the V segment lost 6 bases, leaving 13 bases of the junction unmatched. The CDR3 reads CASSRGTNPQHTQYF. Written as DNA, the CDR3 is TGTGCCAGCAGCCGCGGGACTAACCCACAACATACGCAGTATTTT.

The rearrangement links TRBV7-9 to TRBJ1-1; 9 positions agree with TRBD1. This CDR3 comprises 15 residues. V lost 5 bases to trimming and J lost 1 base; unmatched junction nucleotides: 5. Germline-derived CDR1 and CDR2 are SEHNR and FQNEAQ (reference sequence). The DNA of the CDR3 is TGTGCCAGCAGCCCACAGGGGGCGAAGAACACTGAAGCTTTCTTT. Translated: CASSPQGAKNTEAFF.

This clonotype was detected ten times or more. The rearrangement links TRBV11-1 to TRBJ2-7; D uncertain. Trimming pared 3 bases from V and 5 bases from J, leaving 8 bases between. The CDR3 is made up of 12 amino acids. CDR1 and CDR2 from the germline V gene are SGHAT and FQDESV (reference sequence). As DNA, the CDR3 is TGTGCCAGCAGCTTGGCCCCTCACGAGCAGTACTTC. Its translation: CASSLAPHEQYF.

This clonotype was seen a few times. The chain joins TRBV4-3 to TRBJ2-3; possibly TRBD2 for D (6 bases). The CDR3 sequence is 20 residues long. V shed 1 base and J shed 3 bases, with 26 bases lying between them. Germline V gene lookup returns CDR1 LGHNA and CDR2 YSLEER. The CDR3 region is CASSQAMEREAVLRTDTQYF. In DNA, the CDR3 is TGCGCCAGCAGCCAAGCTATGGAGAGGGAGGCCGTCTTGCGGACAGATACGCAGTATTTT.

This rearrangement joins TRBV5-8 to TRBJ2-1; TRBD1 matches 7 bases. The CDR3 is made up of 17 amino acids. With 4 bases clipped from V and 11 bases from J, the junction kept 21 bases outside the gene matches. Germline CDR1 SGHTS, CDR2 YDEGEE. In DNA form, the CDR3 reads TGTGCCAGCAGCACCAAACAGGGGCGGCTAGACCCTAATAAGCAGTTCTTC. This sequence encodes CASSTKQGRLDPNKQFF.